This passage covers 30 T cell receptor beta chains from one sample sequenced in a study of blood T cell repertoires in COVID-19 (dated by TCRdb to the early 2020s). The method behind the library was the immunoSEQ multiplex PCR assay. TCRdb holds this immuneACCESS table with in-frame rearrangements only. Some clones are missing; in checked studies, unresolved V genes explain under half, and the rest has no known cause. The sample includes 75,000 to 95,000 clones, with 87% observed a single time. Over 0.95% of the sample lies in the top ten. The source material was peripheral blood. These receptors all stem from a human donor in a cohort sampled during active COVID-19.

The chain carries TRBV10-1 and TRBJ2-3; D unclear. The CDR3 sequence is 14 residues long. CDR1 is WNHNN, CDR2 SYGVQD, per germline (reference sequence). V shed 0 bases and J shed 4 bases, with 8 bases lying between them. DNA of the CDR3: TGCGCCAGCAGTGAGTCGGAGTTACCAGATACGCAGTATTTT. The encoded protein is CASSESELPDTQYF.

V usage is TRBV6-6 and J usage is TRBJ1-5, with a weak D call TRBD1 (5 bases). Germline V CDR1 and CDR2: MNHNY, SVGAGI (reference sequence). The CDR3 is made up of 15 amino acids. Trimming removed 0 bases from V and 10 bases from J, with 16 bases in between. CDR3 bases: TGTGCCAGCAGTTACTCCGATGCGGGGGTAGGACCCCAGCATTTT. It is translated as CASSYSDAGVGPQHF.

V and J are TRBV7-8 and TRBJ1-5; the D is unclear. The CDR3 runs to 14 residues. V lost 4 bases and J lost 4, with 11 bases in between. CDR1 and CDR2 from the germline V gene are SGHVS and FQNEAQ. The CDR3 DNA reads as TGTGCCAGCAGCTCCCGACCCGGGAATCAGCCCCAGCATTTT. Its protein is CASSSRPGNQPQHF.

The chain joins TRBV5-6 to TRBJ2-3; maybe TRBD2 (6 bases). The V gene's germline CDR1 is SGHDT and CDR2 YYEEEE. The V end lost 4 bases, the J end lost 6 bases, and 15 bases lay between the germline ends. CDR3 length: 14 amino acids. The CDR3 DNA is TGTGCCAGCAGCCTACGGACTATTTCGGATACGCAGTATTTT. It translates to CASSLRTISDTQYF.

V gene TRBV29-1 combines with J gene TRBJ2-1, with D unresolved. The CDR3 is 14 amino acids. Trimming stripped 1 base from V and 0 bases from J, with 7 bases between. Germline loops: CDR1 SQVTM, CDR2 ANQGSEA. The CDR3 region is CSVEGGYSYNEQFF. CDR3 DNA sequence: TGCAGCGTTGAAGGAGGTTACTCCTACAATGAGCAGTTCTTC.

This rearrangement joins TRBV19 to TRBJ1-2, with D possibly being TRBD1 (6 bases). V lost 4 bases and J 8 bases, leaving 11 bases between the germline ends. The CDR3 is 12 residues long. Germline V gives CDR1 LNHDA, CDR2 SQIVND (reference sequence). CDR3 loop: CASSRQDAGYTF. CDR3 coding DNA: TGTGCCAGTAGTAGACAGGATGCGGGCTACACCTTC.

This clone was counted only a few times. The CDR3 sequence is CASSQEQGLGPLHF. The CDR3 coding sequence is TGCGCCAGCAGCCAAGAGCAGGGGCTAGGACCCCTCCACTTT. The chain has TRBV4-1 and TRBJ1-6; D possibly corresponds to TRBD1 (6 bases). The CDR3 runs to 14 residues. CDR1 and CDR2 from the germline V gene are MGHRA and YSYEKL. The V and J ends lost 0 bases and 12 bases respectively, with 12 bases between them.

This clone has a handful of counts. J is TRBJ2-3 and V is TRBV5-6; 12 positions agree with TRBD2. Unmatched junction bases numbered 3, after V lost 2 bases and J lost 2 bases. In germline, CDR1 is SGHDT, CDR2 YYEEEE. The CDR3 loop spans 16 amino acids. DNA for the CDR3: TGTGCCAGCAGCTTTAGGACTAGCGGGACCACAGATACGCAGTATTTT. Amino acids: CASSFRTSGTTDTQYF.

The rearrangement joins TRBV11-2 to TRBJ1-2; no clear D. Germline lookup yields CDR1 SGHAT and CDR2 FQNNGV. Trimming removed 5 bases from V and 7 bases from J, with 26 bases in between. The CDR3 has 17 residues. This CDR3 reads CASSPKVDQLIGSGYTF. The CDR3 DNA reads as TGTGCCAGCAGCCCCAAAGTGGATCAGCTAATAGGGAGTGGCTACACCTTC.

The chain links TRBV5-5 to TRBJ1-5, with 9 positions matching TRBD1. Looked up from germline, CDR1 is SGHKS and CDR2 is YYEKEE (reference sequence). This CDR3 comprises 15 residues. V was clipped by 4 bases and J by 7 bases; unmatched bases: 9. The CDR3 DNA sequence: TGTGCCAGCAGCCTCCGGACAGGGGCTGGCCAGCCCCAGCATTTT. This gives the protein CASSLRTGAGQPQHF.

The CDR3 is CASSGSKGAGGYTF. The CDR3 DNA follows: TGTGCCAGCAGTGGAAGTAAGGGGGCAGGTGGCTACACCTTC. The chain is built from TRBV25-1 and TRBJ1-2; 7 nucleotides match TRBD1. The junction had 9 bases not matched to a gene; V was cut back by 4 bases and J by 7 bases. The CDR3 totals 14 residues. Looked up from germline, CDR1 is MGHDK and CDR2 is SYGVNS.

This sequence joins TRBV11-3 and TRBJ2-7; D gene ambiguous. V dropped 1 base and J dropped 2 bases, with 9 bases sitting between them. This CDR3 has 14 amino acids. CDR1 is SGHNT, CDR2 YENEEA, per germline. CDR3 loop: CASSLGDSAYEQYF. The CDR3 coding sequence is TGTGCCAGCAGCTTAGGAGACTCCGCCTACGAGCAGTACTTC.

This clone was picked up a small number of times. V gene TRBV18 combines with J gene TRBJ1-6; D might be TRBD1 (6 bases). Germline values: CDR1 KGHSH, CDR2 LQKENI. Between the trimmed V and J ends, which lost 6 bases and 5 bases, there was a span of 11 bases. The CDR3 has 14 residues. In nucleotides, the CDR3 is TGTGCCAGCTCTCGGACAGCAGATAATTCACCCCTCCACTTT. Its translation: CASSRTADNSPLHF. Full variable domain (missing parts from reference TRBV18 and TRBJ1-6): NAGVMQNPRHLVRRRGQEARLRCSPMKGHSHVYWYRQLPEEGLKFMVYLQKENIIDESGMPKERFSAEFPKEGPSILRIQQVVRGDSAAYFCASSRTADNSPLHFGNGTRLTVT.

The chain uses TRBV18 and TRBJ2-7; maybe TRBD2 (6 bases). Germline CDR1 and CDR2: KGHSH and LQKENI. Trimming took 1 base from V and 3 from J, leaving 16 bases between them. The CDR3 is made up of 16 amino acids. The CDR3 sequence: CASSPLGTRPGYEQYF. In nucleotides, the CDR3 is TGTGCCAGCTCACCACTAGGGACTCGCCCGGGCTACGAGCAGTACTTC. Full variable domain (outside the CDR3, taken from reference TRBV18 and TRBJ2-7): NAGVMQNPRHLVRRRGQEARLRCSPMKGHSHVYWYRQLPEEGLKFMVYLQKENIIDESGMPKERFSAEFPKEGPSILRIQQVVRGDSAAYFCASSPLGTRPGYEQYFGPGTRLTVT.

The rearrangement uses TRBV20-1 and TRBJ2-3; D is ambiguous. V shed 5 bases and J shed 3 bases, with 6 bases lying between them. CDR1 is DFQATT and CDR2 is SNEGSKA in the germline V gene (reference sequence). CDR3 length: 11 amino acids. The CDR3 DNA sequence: TGCAGTGCTCCGCGGACAGATACGCAGTATTTT. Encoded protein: CSAPRTDTQYF.

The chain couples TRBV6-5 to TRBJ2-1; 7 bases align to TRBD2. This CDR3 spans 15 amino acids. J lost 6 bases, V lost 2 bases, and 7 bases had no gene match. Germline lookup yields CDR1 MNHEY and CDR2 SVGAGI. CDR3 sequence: CASSYGRAGSNEQFF. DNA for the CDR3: TGTGCCAGCAGTTACGGGAGGGCCGGGTCCAATGAGCAGTTCTTC.

The chain's CDR3 is CASSSQPGLAGGSADTQYF. The CDR3 DNA sequence: TGTGCCAGCAGCTCCCAGCCGGGACTAGCGGGAGGTTCCGCAGATACGCAGTATTTT. This chain joins TRBV7-3 and TRBJ2-3, with 15 bases that match TRBD2. The germline CDR1 and CDR2 sequences are SGHTA and FQGTGA. This CDR3 has 19 amino acids. V lost 4 bases to trimming and J lost 4 bases; unmatched junction nucleotides: 12.

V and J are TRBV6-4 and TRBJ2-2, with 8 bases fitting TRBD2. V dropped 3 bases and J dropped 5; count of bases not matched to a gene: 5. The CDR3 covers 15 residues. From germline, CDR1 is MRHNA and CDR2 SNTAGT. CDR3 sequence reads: CASSELAGGTGELFF. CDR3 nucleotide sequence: TGTGCCAGCAGTGAACTGGCGGGAGGAACCGGGGAGCTGTTTTTT.

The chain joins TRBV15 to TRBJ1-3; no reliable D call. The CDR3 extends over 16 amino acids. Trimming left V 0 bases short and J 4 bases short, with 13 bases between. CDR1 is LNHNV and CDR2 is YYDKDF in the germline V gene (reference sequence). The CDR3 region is CATSRDTDPTGNTIYF. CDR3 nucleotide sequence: TGTGCCACCAGCAGAGATACAGATCCGACGGGAAACACCATATATTTT.

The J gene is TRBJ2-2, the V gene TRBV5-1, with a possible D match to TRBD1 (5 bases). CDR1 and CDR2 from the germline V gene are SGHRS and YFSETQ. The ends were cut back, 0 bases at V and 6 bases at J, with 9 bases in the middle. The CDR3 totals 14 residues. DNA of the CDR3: TGCGCCAGCAGCTTGGACCAGGGTCCCGGGGAGCTGTTTTTT. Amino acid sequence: CASSLDQGPGELFF.

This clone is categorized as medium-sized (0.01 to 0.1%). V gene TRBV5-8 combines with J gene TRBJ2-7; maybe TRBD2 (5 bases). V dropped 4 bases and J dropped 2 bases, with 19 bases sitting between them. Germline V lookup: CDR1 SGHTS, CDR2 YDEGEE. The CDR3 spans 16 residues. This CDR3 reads CASSPGVARRAYEQYF. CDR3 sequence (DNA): TGTGCCAGCAGCCCGGGCGTAGCGAGAAGGGCCTACGAGCAGTACTTC.

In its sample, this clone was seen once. CDR3 protein: CASSEYIRVGASNQPQHF. CDR3 sequence (DNA): TGTGCCAGCAGTGAATATATTCGGGTAGGGGCTAGCAATCAGCCCCAGCATTTT. The rearrangement links TRBV25-1 to TRBJ1-5, with D perhaps matching TRBD1 (5 bases). The CDR3 consists of 18 residues. CDR1 is MGHDK, CDR2 SYGVNS, per germline. The V end lost 0 bases, the J end lost 0 bases, and 15 bases lay between the germline ends.

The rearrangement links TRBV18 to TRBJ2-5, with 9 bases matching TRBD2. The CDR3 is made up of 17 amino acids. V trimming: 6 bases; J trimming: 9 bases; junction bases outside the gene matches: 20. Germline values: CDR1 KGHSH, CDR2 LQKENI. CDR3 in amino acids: CASSAEGSGRLPRAQYF. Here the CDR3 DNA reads TGTGCCAGCTCCGCTGAGGGAAGCGGGAGGCTCCCGAGGGCCCAGTACTTC. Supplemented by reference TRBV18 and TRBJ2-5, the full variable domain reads NAGVMQNPRHLVRRRGQEARLRCSPMKGHSHVYWYRQLPEEGLKFMVYLQKENIIDESGMPKERFSAEFPKEGPSILRIQQVVRGDSAAYFCASSAEGSGRLPRAQYFGPGTRLLVL.

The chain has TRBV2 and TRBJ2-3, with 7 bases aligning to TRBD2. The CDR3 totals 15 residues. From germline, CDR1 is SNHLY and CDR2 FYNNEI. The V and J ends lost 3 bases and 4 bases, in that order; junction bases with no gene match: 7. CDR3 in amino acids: CASSDQRGGADTQYF. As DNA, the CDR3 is TGTGCCAGCAGTGACCAGCGGGGAGGCGCAGATACGCAGTATTTT.

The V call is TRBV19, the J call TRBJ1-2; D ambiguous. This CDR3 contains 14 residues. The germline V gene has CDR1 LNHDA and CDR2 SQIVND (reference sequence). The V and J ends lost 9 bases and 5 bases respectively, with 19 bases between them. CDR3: CASPLKTPVYGYTF. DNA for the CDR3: TGTGCCAGCCCATTAAAGACACCGGTTTATGGCTACACCTTC.

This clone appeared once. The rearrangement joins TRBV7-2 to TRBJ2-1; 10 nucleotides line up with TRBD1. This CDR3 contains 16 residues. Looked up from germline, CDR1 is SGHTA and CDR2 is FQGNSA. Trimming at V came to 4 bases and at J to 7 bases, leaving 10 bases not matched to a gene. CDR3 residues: CASSSYRDRGGNEQFF. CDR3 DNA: TGTGCCAGCAGCTCGTACCGGGACAGGGGAGGAAATGAGCAGTTCTTC.

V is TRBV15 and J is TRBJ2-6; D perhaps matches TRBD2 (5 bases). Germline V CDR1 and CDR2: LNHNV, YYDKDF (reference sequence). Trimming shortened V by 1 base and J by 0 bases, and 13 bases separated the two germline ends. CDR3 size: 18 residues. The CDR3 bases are TGTGCCACCAGCAGAGGGACTGGAGACGTCTCTGGGGCCAACGTCCTGACTTTC. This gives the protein CATSRGTGDVSGANVLTF.

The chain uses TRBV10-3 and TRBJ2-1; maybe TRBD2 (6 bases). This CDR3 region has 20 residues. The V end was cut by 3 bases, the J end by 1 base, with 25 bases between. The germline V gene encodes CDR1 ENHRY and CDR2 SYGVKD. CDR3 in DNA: TGTGCCATCAGTGAACCCCGGAGCAGGGCAGGAGGGCCTTCCTACAATGAGCAGTTCTTC. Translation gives CAISEPRSRAGGPSYNEQFF.

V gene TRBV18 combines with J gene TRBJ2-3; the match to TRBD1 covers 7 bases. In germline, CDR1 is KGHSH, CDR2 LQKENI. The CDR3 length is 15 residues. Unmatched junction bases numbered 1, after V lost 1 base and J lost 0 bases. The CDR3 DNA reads TGTGCCAGCTCACCACGGGACAGAAGCACAGATACGCAGTATTTT. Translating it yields CASSPRDRSTDTQYF.

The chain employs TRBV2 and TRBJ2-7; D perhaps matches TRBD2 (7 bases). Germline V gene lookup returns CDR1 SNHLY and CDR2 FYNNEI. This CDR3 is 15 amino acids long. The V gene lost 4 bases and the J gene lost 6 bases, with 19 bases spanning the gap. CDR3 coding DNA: TGTGCCAGCAGTGCCGAGGGGGGGGCTTCTAGCGAGCAGTACTTC. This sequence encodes CASSAEGGASSEQYF.